The source of this TCR beta chain is a study of blood T cell repertoires in COVID-19. In the study overall: COVID-19 samples collected from the United States, Italy and Spain covered acute and convalescent phases. Sample material is recorded as cDNA or gDNA derived from T cells, B-cell-depleted T cells, or PBMCs.

In the original workflow: Reference gene primer amplification gave estimated nucleated cell counts. TCRdb's table, derived via immunoSEQ multiplex PCR, lists solely in-frame clones and lacks some. V and J calls and clone size follow that table, whereas D and trimming were derived from the DNA. Among roughly 230,000 clones listed, about 85% were seen once. The CDR3 consists of 13 residues. V was clipped by 11 bases and J by 0 bases, with 11 bases between them. Per germline, CDR1 MNHEY and CDR2 SVGAGI. The clonotype originates from a middle-aged man with acute or convalescent COVID-19. Sequencing used peripheral blood. The chain links TRBV6-5 to TRBJ2-1; D is undetermined. CDR3 residues: CAAAPSSYNEQFF. In DNA form, the CDR3 reads TGTGCCGCGGCTCCGAGCTCCTACAATGAGCAGTTCTTC.